This TCR beta chain stems from a study of glioma-infiltrating T cells after dendritic cell vaccination (dated by TCRdb to 2016 to 2017). Background on the whole study: The cohort comprised about 15 glioblastoma patients from Phase I and II dendritic cell vaccination trials, 9 newly diagnosed and 6 with recurrent disease. Patients received autologous tumor lysate-pulsed dendritic cell vaccination between the early 2000s and the early 2010s. The vaccine was prepared from monocyte-derived dendritic cells that were cultured for about 7 days with IL-4 and GM-CSF and then pulsed overnight with autologous tumor lysate. Patients received three intradermal dendritic cell vaccine injections at biweekly intervals in the arm below the axilla. Deep sequencing of TCR beta CDR3 regions was used to quantify tumor-infiltrating lymphocyte content and compare tumor and blood repertoires in dendritic cell-vaccinated glioblastoma patients. Survival after dendritic cell vaccination was correlated with TCR sequencing metrics, including TIL content and tumor-blood repertoire overlap. Overall study outcomes, separate from this receptor: Longer time to progression and overall survival after dendritic cell vaccination were predicted by higher estimated pretreatment TIL content. The cohort was small and heterogeneous, only a few patients had full blood and tumor sets, and even fewer had initial-recurrent tumor pairs. TCR clonality showed no direct relationship with survival, which suggests that a diverse polyclonal response may be important. The three-group TCR overlap response model was described as speculative and requiring prospective validation.

The CDR1 and CDR2 encoded by the germline V gene are LGHNT and FRNRAP. The cysteine opens and the phenylalanine closes a CDR3 of 12 amino acids. Only the CDR3 DNA stays, 36 bases, in frame from base 1. V loses 6 bases at its end and J loses 6 bases; junction bases beyond the gene matches: 2. Points on this clone: It lacks a known antigen. No base quality values were provided; no much bigger clone lies one nucleotide off.

Using the immunoSEQ assay, TCRB CDR3 regions were amplified from roughly 1.8 micrograms of genomic DNA, or from all available DNA when less than that was on hand. The multiplex PCR relied on 60 forward primers for TCR V beta segments and 13 reverse primers for J beta segments. To estimate reads per starting template, synthetic control templates were spiked into each sample at limiting dilution. Sequencing produced 87 bp reads on the Illumina HiSeq System. Per the source publication's procedure: PCR and sequencing errors were removed by a nearest neighbor algorithm that merged closely related sequences. TCR overlap was measured as the percentage of unique tumor TCR beta sequences that were also present in the peripheral blood of the same patient. TCRdb re-hosts the immuneACCESS table, in-frame sequences only. Its copies lack some clones; in the studies checked, an unresolved V gene accounts for under half of them, and the cause for the rest is not known. D and trimming were read from the DNA, whereas the V and J calls and clone size are those reported in that table. The sample table lists about 73,000 clones, over 75% of them with a count of one. Of the sample, roughly 2% falls within the top ten clones.

Patients were selected on the basis of adequate residual fresh-frozen tumor tissue and more than two years of available survival data. Although molecular status otherwise differed among the glioblastoma patients, no patient had an isocitrate dehydrogenase mutation. PBMC were collected before vaccination, two weeks after the third vaccination, and at tumor progression when it occurred. Genomic DNA was extracted with the Qiagen DNeasy Blood extraction Kit. This specimen consisted of blood, obtained before dendritic cell vaccination. Recombination joined TRBV12-5 with TRBJ1-5, with 7 central nucleotides matching TRBD1. This clonotype was obtained from a human donor with glioblastoma. For the CDR3, the sequence is CASGSGGQPQHF. The bases are TGTGCTAGTGGGTCAGGGGGTCAGCCCCAGCATTTT.